This is a list of T cell receptor beta chains from one sample in a study of blood T cell repertoires in COVID-19. Measured with immunoSEQ multiplex PCR; TCRdb has only the in-frame clones, and not every one. This sample has fewer than 300,000 clones, with approximately 90% found just once. The sample comprised peripheral blood. Receptors originate from a man aged 55 to 69 who had recovered from COVID-19. Each CDR3 is given with its conserved first and last residue. Each record gives: clone size, J gene, D gene, V gene, CDR3 protein, CDR3 DNA. The D gene is left open where the match is weak. Part of the rows lack a size; the others show once, few, many or a class for expanded clones.

size: few
J: TRBJ1-5
D: .
V: TRBV18
CDR3: CASSPISEQPQHF
DNA: TGTGCCAGCTCCCCTATAAGTGAGCAGCCCCAGCATTTT

size: .
J: TRBJ2-3
D: TRBD2
V: TRBV7-2
CDR3: CASSATSGGARRTDTQYF
DNA: TGTGCCAGCAGCGCGACTAGCGGGGGGGCCAGGCGCACAGATACGCAGTATTTT

size: .
J: TRBJ2-5
D: .
V: TRBV3-1/TRBV3-2
CDR3: CASSPRARRGETQYF
DNA: TGTGCCAGCAGCCCCCGAGCCCGCCGAGGAGAGACCCAGTACTTC

size: .
J: TRBJ2-3
D: TRBD1
V: TRBV18
CDR3: CASSPQTGGSTDTQYF
DNA: TGTGCCAGCTCACCACAGACAGGGGGTAGCACAGATACGCAGTATTTT

size: .
J: TRBJ2-5
D: TRBD2
V: TRBV10-1
CDR3: CASRPRWTSRYRREGETQYF
DNA: TGCGCCAGCAGACCGAGATGGACTAGCAGGTACAGAAGGGAAGGAGAGACCCAGTACTTC

size: .
J: TRBJ2-5
D: .
V: TRBV6-6
CDR3: CASSYGGQETQYF
DNA: TGTGCCAGCAGTTACGGGGGGCAAGAGACCCAGTACTTC

size: .
J: TRBJ2-1
D: TRBD2
V: TRBV5-1
CDR3: CASSLGRGANEQFF
DNA: TGCGCCAGCAGCTTAGGGCGGGGGGCGAATGAGCAGTTCTTC

size: few
J: TRBJ2-7
D: .
V: TRBV7-9
CDR3: CASSGGGPVDEQYF
DNA: TGTGCCAGCAGCGGCGGAGGGCCGGTCGACGAGCAGTACTTC

size: .
J: TRBJ2-7
D: TRBD1
V: TRBV4-1
CDR3: CASSRLGQELSYEQYF
DNA: TGCGCCAGCAGCCGCCTAGGACAGGAGCTCTCCTACGAGCAGTACTTC

size: .
J: TRBJ1-2
D: TRBD1
V: TRBV7-9
CDR3: CASSLAPGQINYGYTF
DNA: TGTGCCAGCAGCTTAGCCCCGGGACAGATTAACTATGGCTACACCTTC

size: .
J: TRBJ2-3
D: TRBD2
V: TRBV5-4
CDR3: CASSLGLAGGHTSTDTQYF
DNA: TGTGCCAGCAGCTTGGGACTAGCGGGGGGCCACACTAGCACAGATACGCAGTATTTT

size: once
J: TRBJ2-4
D: TRBD1
V: TRBV19
CDR3: CAVTGSNIQYF
DNA: TGTGCCGTGACAGGGTCGAACATTCAGTACTTC

size: .
J: TRBJ1-4
D: .
V: TRBV19
CDR3: CASSFRGEKLFF
DNA: TGTGCCAGTAGTTTCCGGGGAGAAAAACTGTTTTTT

size: .
J: TRBJ1-2
D: .
V: TRBV2
CDR3: CASSVGQPNYGYTF
DNA: TGTGCCAGCAGTGTCGGACAACCTAACTATGGCTACACCTTC